A selection of T cell receptor beta chains follows, all from one sample in a study of cytomegalovirus exposure and HLA in healthy donors. Produced via immunoSEQ multiplex PCR; TCRdb's table is partial and in-frame only. The sample consists of around 160,000 clones, 75% of them appearing once. The sequenced material came from PBMCs. The source is a woman aged 40 to 49 in good health and CMV-seropositive. Both conserved end residues are part of each CDR3. The order of the fields is D gene, J gene, V gene, clone size, CDR3 protein, CDR3 DNA. The D gene is left open where the match is weak. For some rows the clone size is stated as once, few or many, or as a class when expanded; others skip it.

>TRBD2|TRBJ2-7|TRBV5-1|NA
CASSLGTSGSYEQYF
TGCGCCAGCAGCTTAGGGACTAGCGGCTCCTACGAGCAGTACTTC
>NA|TRBJ1-6|TRBV6-1|NA
CASSEEGLSTASPLHF
TGTGCCAGCAGTGAAGAGGGACTATCGACGGCATCACCCCTCCACTTT
>NA|TRBJ1-3|TRBV27|once
CASSLGRYGSGNTIYF
TGTGCCAGCAGTTTGGGGCGGTATGGCTCTGGAAACACCATATATTTT
>NA|TRBJ2-3|TRBV7-2|NA
CASSFGAGGPSF
TGTGCCAGCAGCTTCGGAGCCGGCGGGCCCTCGTTC
>TRBD1|TRBJ2-7|TRBV15|NA
CATSRGTGSYEQYF
TGTGCCACCAGCAGAGGGACAGGCTCTTACGAGCAGTACTTC
>NA|TRBJ1-1|TRBV29-1|NA
CSVEPGAFF
TGCAGCGTTGAGCCCGGTGCTTTCTTT
>NA|TRBJ2-2|TRBV19|NA
CASSKGNRVGAGELFF
TGTGCCAGTAGTAAGGGAAACAGGGTGGGGGCCGGGGAGCTGTTTTTT
>TRBD1|TRBJ2-1|TRBV7-2|NA
CASSLEGQAYNEQFF
TGTGCCAGCAGCTTAGAAGGACAGGCCTACAATGAGCAGTTCTTC
>NA|TRBJ2-3|TRBV5-1|NA
CASSLDGAPSTDTQYF
TGCGCCAGCAGCTTGGATGGGGCCCCCTCCACAGATACGCAGTATTTT
>NA|TRBJ1-5|TRBV5-6|NA
CASSSNMGRGINQPQHF
TGTGCCAGCAGCTCAAATATGGGGCGGGGGATAAATCAGCCCCAGCATTTT
>TRBD1|TRBJ1-1|TRBV19|NA
CASRQDRTNTEAFF
TGTGCCAGTAGGCAGGACAGGACGAACACTGAAGCTTTCTTT
>NA|TRBJ2-5|TRBV5-4|NA
CASRSRGSYQETQYF
TGTGCCAGCAGATCCAGGGGATCGTACCAAGAGACCCAGTACTTC
>NA|TRBJ2-3|TRBV5-1|NA
CASSLEGRTGTDTQYF
TGCGCCAGCAGCTTGGAAGGGAGGACCGGCACAGATACGCAGTATTTT
>NA|TRBJ2-1|TRBV5-1|NA
CASSLNPTSPSYNEQFF
TGCGCCAGCAGCTTGAATCCAACTAGCCCCTCCTACAATGAGCAGTTCTTC